A single sample gave rise to the 24 T cell receptor beta chains below, sequenced in a study of T-cell reconstitution after alpha-beta-depleted transplantation in children. Preparation of the TCRbeta library was carried out with unique molecular identifiers. TCRdb fed the PCR reads into MiXCR, producing one record per CDR3 protein. The sample lists about 58,000 distinct CDR3 sequences, approximately 43% seen once, with 95% to 98% in the top ten. This specimen was PBMCs, mostly from graft donor cells, taken 360 days after TCRalphabeta/CD19-depleted stem cell transplant. These TCRs come from a male patient younger than 18 who had a stem cell transplant for acute lymphoblastic leukemia, so the T cells may come from the graft donor.

V and J are TRBV20-1 and TRBJ1-1; no definite D call. Trimming pared 3 bases from V and 1 base from J, leaving 3 bases between. The germline CDR1 and CDR2 sequences are DFQATT and SNEGSKA (reference sequence). This CDR3 is 11 amino acids long. The CDR3, as DNA: TGCAGTGCTAGCCCGAACACTGAAGCTTTCTTT. Amino acid sequence: CSASPNTEAFF.

The chain links TRBV4-2 to TRBJ2-6, with TRBD1 matching 10 bases. The CDR3 is 18 residues long. In germline, CDR1 is LGHNA, CDR2 YNFKEQ. V lost 2 bases and J lost 2; bases outside the gene matches: 6. CDR3 nucleotides: TGTGCCAGCAGCCAAAGTAGACAGGGGGCGCCTGGGGCCAACGTCCTGACTTTC. As protein: CASSQSRQGAPGANVLTF.

There are a few counts of this clonotype. The chain recombines TRBV4-1 with TRBJ2-7; TRBD2 agrees at 10 bases. The germline V gene has CDR1 MGHRA and CDR2 YSYEKL. V gave up 1 base and J gave up 4 bases; unmatched junction bases: 4. The CDR3 spans 15 residues. CDR3: CASSQVTSGDYEQYF. As DNA, the CDR3 is TGCGCCAGCAGCCAAGTTACTAGCGGGGATTACGAGCAGTACTTC.

This chain connects TRBV7-9 to TRBJ1-2; a possible D gene is TRBD1 (5 bases). The germline gives CDR1 SEHNR, CDR2 FQNEAQ (reference sequence). The ends were cut back, 1 base at V and 7 bases at J, with 10 bases in the middle. This CDR3 has 13 residues. This CDR3 is CASSLGSGAGYTF. Here the CDR3 DNA reads TGTGCCAGCAGCTTAGGGTCCGGGGCTGGCTACACCTTC.

This clonotype was seen only a few times. The chain combines TRBV12-3 or TRBV12-4 with TRBJ2-7; D might be TRBD1 (6 bases). This CDR3 region has 14 residues. Trimming pared 3 bases from V and 5 bases from J, leaving 14 bases between. The CDR3 loop reads CASSLTRQANEQYF. DNA of the CDR3: TGTGCCAGCAGTTTGACGAGACAGGCTAACGAGCAGTACTTC.

The J gene is TRBJ2-5, the V gene TRBV29-1; either TRBD1 or TRBD2 may fit D (6 bases each). The CDR3 contains 15 residues. Trimming removed 1 base from V and 2 bases from J, with 14 bases in between. Germline CDR1 and CDR2: SQVTM and ANQGSEA. CDR3 DNA sequence: TGCAGCGTTGAAGGGGGGGCACAATTTCAAGAGACCCAGTACTTC. Its protein product is CSVEGGAQFQETQYF.

This clonotype was seen a few times. The chain recombines TRBV5-1 with TRBJ1-1, with 7 nucleotides matching TRBD1. With V trimmed by 2 bases and J by 5 bases, 6 bases remained unmatched. Germline lookup yields CDR1 SGHRS and CDR2 YFSETQ. This CDR3 has 14 amino acids. This CDR3 is CASSLGGGKTEAFF. DNA for the CDR3: TGCGCCAGCAGCTTAGGAGGGGGCAAGACTGAAGCTTTCTTT.

This clonotype was picked up one time. The CDR3 sequence is CSARTLQSGRARAVEETQYF. CDR3 coding DNA: TGCAGTGCTAGGACCTTACAGAGCGGGAGGGCCAGGGCGGTTGAAGAGACCCAGTACTTC. The chain joins TRBV20-1 to TRBJ2-5, with TRBD2 matching 10 bases. The CDR3 is 20 residues long. Germline CDR1 DFQATT, CDR2 SNEGSKA (reference sequence). The trim removed 3 bases at V and 3 bases at J, leaving 22 bases unmatched.

V gene TRBV12-3 or TRBV12-4 combines with J gene TRBJ2-7, with D perhaps matching TRBD1 or TRBD2 (5 bases each). V was trimmed by 4 bases and J by 3 bases, leaving 19 bases between them. The CDR3 length is 16 residues. For the CDR3, the DNA is TGTGCCAGCAGTTCCTCCGGGGTTGTCAGGGACTACGAGCAGTACTTC. Its protein product is CASSSSGVVRDYEQYF.

The sample holds one count of this clonotype. J is TRBJ2-6 and V is TRBV27; weak D call: TRBD1 (6 bases). The CDR3 length is 16 residues. V lost 3 bases to trimming and J lost 3 bases, with 12 bases between them. CDR1 is MNHEY and CDR2 is SMNVEV in the germline V gene (reference sequence). CDR3 loop: CASSFQQGFGANVLTF. Written as DNA, the CDR3 is TGTGCCAGCAGTTTTCAACAGGGATTTGGGGCCAACGTCCTGACTTTC.

V usage is TRBV20-1 and J usage is TRBJ2-3, with TRBD2 matching 8 bases. V was clipped by 6 bases and J by 0 bases; unmatched bases: 17. Germline lookup yields CDR1 DFQATT and CDR2 SNEGSKA (reference sequence). CDR3 length: 18 amino acids. The CDR3 DNA sequence: TGCAGTGCGCCCGGCTTCGAACTAGCGGAAATTAGCACAGATACGCAGTATTTT. Translation gives CSAPGFELAEISTDTQYF.

This clonotype occurred once. J is TRBJ2-1 and V is TRBV27; D perhaps matches TRBD1 (6 bases). Germline V gives CDR1 MNHEY, CDR2 SMNVEV (reference sequence). The CDR3 sequence is 15 residues long. Deletions cut 1 base from V and 0 bases from J, with 7 bases between. CDR3 nucleotide sequence: TGTGCCAGCAGTTTATTAGGGGGCTCCTACAATGAGCAGTTCTTC. Protein sequence: CASSLLGGSYNEQFF.

V and J are TRBV29-1 and TRBJ1-2; D perhaps matches TRBD1 (5 bases). The germline V and J ends were trimmed by 3 bases and 0 bases, with 11 bases remaining between them. The CDR3 runs 14 residues. The germline V gene has CDR1 SQVTM and CDR2 ANQGSEA. The CDR3 DNA follows: TGCAGCGTTGATTGGGACTTAGCTAACTATGGCTACACCTTC. Translated, it gives CSVDWDLANYGYTF.

This chain uses TRBV6-1 with TRBJ2-7, with no clear D. The CDR3 length is 12 residues. CDR1 MNHNS and CDR2 SASEGT come from the germline V gene. The V gene lost 3 bases and the J gene lost 7 bases, with 10 bases spanning the gap. CDR3 residues: CASSESPREQYF. CDR3 nucleotide sequence: TGTGCCAGCAGTGAGAGTCCTCGGGAGCAGTACTTC.

CDR3 residues: CASSLAPLLYNEQYF. CDR3 bases: TGTGCCAGCAGTTTAGCCCCACTCCTTTACAACGAGCAGTACTTC. V gene TRBV12-3 or TRBV12-4 combines with J gene TRBJ2-7; D not certain. Trimming took 0 bases from V and 5 from J, leaving 14 bases between them. This CDR3 comprises 15 residues.

This clonotype turned up a few times. CDR3 in amino acids: CATSRDKYTGELFF. The CDR3 nucleotides are TGTGCCACCAGCAGAGATAAATATACCGGGGAGCTGTTTTTT. The chain has TRBV15 and TRBJ2-2; D unresolved. This CDR3 comprises 14 residues. Trimming pared 0 bases from V and 5 bases from J, leaving 7 bases between. Germline V gene lookup returns CDR1 LNHNV and CDR2 YYDKDF (reference sequence).

The sample holds a few counts of this clonotype. The V call is TRBV5-1, the J call TRBJ1-2; D is ambiguous. The V gene lost 4 bases and the J gene lost 8 bases, with 12 bases spanning the gap. The CDR3 runs 12 residues. Germline values: CDR1 SGHRS, CDR2 YFSETQ. In DNA, the CDR3 is TGCGCCAGCAGCGAACAGAGAAACGGCTACACCTTC. Translation: CASSEQRNGYTF.

The rearrangement links TRBV5-1 to TRBJ1-2; no clear D gene. Looked up from germline, CDR1 is SGHRS and CDR2 is YFSETQ. V was shortened by 0 bases and J by 2 bases, with 5 bases between the two germline ends. This CDR3 contains 13 residues. Written as DNA, the CDR3 is TGCGCCAGCAGCTTGGGAGAGAACTATGGCTACACCTTC. Residues: CASSLGENYGYTF.

V usage is TRBV12-3 or TRBV12-4 and J usage is TRBJ1-1, with D tentatively TRBD1 (5 bases). V shed 4 bases and J shed 4 bases, with 13 bases lying between them. This CDR3 is 14 amino acids long. CDR3 nucleotides: TGTGCCAGCAGTTCCGGAGGGAGGGGCACTGAAGCTTTCTTT. Translation gives CASSSGGRGTEAFF.

This chain connects TRBV5-6 to TRBJ2-7, with 7 bases matching TRBD1. The CDR3 totals 15 residues. Germline CDR1 is SGHDT and CDR2 is YYEEEE. Trimming took 1 base from V and 0 from J; bases not matched to a gene: 4. The CDR3 nucleotides read TGTGCCAGCAGCTTGAGGGCAGGGGGCTCCTACGAGCAGTACTTC. It codes for CASSLRAGGSYEQYF.

The CDR3 spells CASSHDRGRVWEQYF. DNA of the CDR3: TGTGCCAGCAGCCACGACAGGGGGCGTGTGTGGGAGCAGTACTTC. V usage is TRBV6-1 and J usage is TRBJ2-7; 10 nucleotides line up with TRBD1. V dropped 6 bases and J dropped 7; count of bases not matched to a gene: 12. In germline, CDR1 is MNHNS, CDR2 SASEGT. The CDR3 length is 15 residues.

The chain joins TRBV4-1 to TRBJ2-3, with 14 bases that match TRBD2. Germline V lookup: CDR1 MGHRA, CDR2 YSYEKL. The CDR3 is 15 amino acids. J was trimmed by 6 bases and V by 4 bases; bases with no gene match: 3. The CDR3 DNA reads TGCGCCAGCAGCCCGACTAGCGGGAGGGTGGATACGCAGTATTTT. Translated: CASSPTSGRVDTQYF.

A few counts support this clonotype. The V call is TRBV29-1, the J call TRBJ1-2; TRBD1 matches 10 bases. Germline V CDR1 and CDR2: SQVTM, ANQGSEA. The CDR3 loop spans 13 amino acids. V was pared by 2 bases and J by 5 bases, with 2 bases of the junction left unmatched. The CDR3 DNA sequence: TGCAGCGTTGAACCGGACAGGGGGTATGGCTACACCTTC. Its protein is CSVEPDRGYGYTF.

V and J are TRBV20-1 and TRBJ2-7; TRBD2 matches 10 bases. Trimming took 3 bases from V and 7 from J; bases not matched to a gene: 6. CDR1 DFQATT and CDR2 SNEGSKA come from the germline V gene (reference sequence). This CDR3 is 13 amino acids long. The CDR3 DNA is TGCAGTGCTAGTAGGCTAGCGGGAGATGAGCAGTACTTC. This gives the protein CSASRLAGDEQYF.